The rows below give T cell receptor beta chains drawn from one sample of a study of control samples from healthy donors and cancer patients. The table came from immunoSEQ multiplex PCR; TCRdb's copy has only in-frame clones and leaves some out. The sample includes 75,000 to 95,000 clones, less than 95% of them seen just once. Sequenced material: blood. These receptors came from a young woman in good health. CDR3s include the opening cysteine and the closing phenylalanine or tryptophan. The D gene is left open where the match is weak. Clone size is stated in some rows and not others, as once, few, many or a class when expanded.

size,D,V,J,CDR3,DNA
once,TRBD2,TRBV3-1/TRBV3-2,TRBJ2-2,CASSLSAGVNTGELFF,TGTGCCAGCAGCCTCTCAGCGGGGGTGAACACCGGGGAGCTGTTTTTT
-,-,TRBV6-5,TRBJ1-2,CASTRSSFRGGYTF,TGTGCCAGCACCCGCAGTAGCTTCAGGGGCGGCTACACCTTC
-,-,TRBV18,TRBJ1-6,CASSPQSGDSPLHF,TGTGCCAGCTCACCACAGTCAGGAGATTCACCCCTCCACTTT
-,-,TRBV4-1,TRBJ1-5,CASRQGLGASQPQHF,TGCGCCAGCAGGCAAGGGTTGGGGGCCAGTCAGCCCCAGCATTTT
-,-,TRBV5-4,TRBJ1-2,CASSLEGTQSSVPYGYTF,TGTGCCAGCAGCTTGGAGGGGACTCAATCATCGGTACCCTATGGCTACACCTTC
-,-,TRBV9,TRBJ2-1,CASSPFGGTREQFF,TGTGCCAGCAGCCCGTTTGGGGGGACCCGTGAGCAGTTCTTC
-,-,TRBV3-1/TRBV3-2,TRBJ1-5,CASSQAGAQPQHF,TGTGCCAGCAGCCAAGCGGGCGCCCAGCCCCAGCATTTT
-,-,TRBV12-2,TRBJ1-6,CASRLGRRRLSCSPLHF,TGTGCAAGTCGCTTAGGAAGGAGGCGGTTATCGTGTTCACCCCTCCACTTT
-,TRBD2,TRBV2,TRBJ2-3,CASSLAGQRTDTQYF,TGTGCCAGCAGTTTAGCGGGGCAACGCACAGATACGCAGTATTTT
-,-,TRBV7-9,TRBJ2-7,CASSLYDEQYF,TGTGCCAGCAGCTTATATGATGAGCAGTACTTC
-,-,TRBV18,TRBJ1-6,CASSPEGFDSPLHF,TGTGCCAGCTCACCAGAGGGTTTCGACTCACCCCTCCACTTT
once,-,TRBV5-1,TRBJ1-3,CASSLVGSLGGNTIYF,TGCGCCAGCAGCTTGGTCGGGTCTCTGGGGGGAAACACCATATATTTT
-,TRBD2,TRBV5-1,TRBJ2-1,CASRAGGGNPSYNEQFF,TGCGCCAGCAGGGCTGGCGGGGGGAATCCCTCCTACAATGAGCAGTTCTTC
-,TRBD2,TRBV9,TRBJ2-3,CASSVDGGGISDTQYF,TGTGCCAGCAGCGTAGACGGCGGGGGGATCTCAGATACGCAGTATTTT
-,-,TRBV12-3/TRBV12-4,TRBJ2-5,CASSLGNIETQYF,TGTGCCAGCAGTTTAGGAAATATCGAGACCCAGTACTTC
-,-,TRBV7-2,TRBJ1-5,CASSSGRSPQHF,TGTGCCAGCAGCTCGGGGCGGTCTCCCCAGCATTTT